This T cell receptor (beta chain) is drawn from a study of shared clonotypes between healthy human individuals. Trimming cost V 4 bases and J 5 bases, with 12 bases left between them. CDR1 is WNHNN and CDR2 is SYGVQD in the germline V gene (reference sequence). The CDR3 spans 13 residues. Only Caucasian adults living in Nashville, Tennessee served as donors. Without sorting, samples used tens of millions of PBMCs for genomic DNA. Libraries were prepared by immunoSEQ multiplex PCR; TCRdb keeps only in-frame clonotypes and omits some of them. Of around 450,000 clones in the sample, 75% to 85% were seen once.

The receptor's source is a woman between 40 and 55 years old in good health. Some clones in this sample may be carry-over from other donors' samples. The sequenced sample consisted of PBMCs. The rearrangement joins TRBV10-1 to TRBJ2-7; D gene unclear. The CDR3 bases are TGCGCCAGCAGTGGGGCAGGAACGAACGAGCAGTACTTC. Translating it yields CASSGAGTNEQYF.